This entry describes one T cell receptor (beta chain). The antigen is unknown. The sample originates from a study of radiotherapy plus CTLA-4 blockade in lung cancer. General study results and limits: Tumor-origin TCR clones grew in blood after radiotherapy plus ipilimumab.

Data came from immunoSEQ multiplex PCR; TCRdb stores just in-frame clones and leaves some out. This sample has approximately 67,000 clones; about 83% occur once, and the top ten carry roughly 4%. The germline V gene has CDR1 SGHRS and CDR2 YFSETQ. V lost 2 bases and J lost 6, with 16 bases in between. CDR3 length equals 15 residues. This specimen was peripheral blood, taken from a patient treated with radiotherapy plus ipilimumab. The TCR comes from a human donor with non-small cell lung cancer who had a partial response to radiotherapy plus ipilimumab. The gene calls are TRBV5-1 and TRBJ2-3; D possibly corresponds to TRBD2 (6 bases). CDR3 amino acids: CASSFSGEPGDTQYF. The DNA for the CDR3 is TGCGCCAGCAGCTTTTCGGGGGAGCCAGGGGATACGCAGTATTTT. Full variable domain (remainder filled in from reference TRBV5-1 and TRBJ2-3): KAGVTQTPRYLIKTRGQQVTLSCSPISGHRSVSWYQQTPGQGLQFLFEYFSETQRNKGNFPGRFSGRQFSNSRSEMNVSTLELGDSALYLCASSFSGEPGDTQYFGPGTRLTVL.